Below, 27 T cell receptor beta chains from the same sample are listed, as sequenced in a study of tissue T cells after allogeneic stem cell transplantation. Time point described: mouse harvest day 7 after allogeneic transplant. Mouse grafts combined 10^7 T-cell-depleted bone marrow cells with 10^6 splenic CD5+ T cells. Some clones are missing from TCRdb's copy, which holds only in-frame ones; the method was immunoSEQ multiplex PCR. Counted here are 8,000 or so clones, roughly 45% occurring once; the ten biggest clones make up about 2.2%. The specimen was skin. The receptor source for this set is a female BALB/c mouse given C57BL/6 T cells with graft-versus-host disease after an allogeneic hematopoietic cell transplant.

In regard to this clone: Gene names and germline refer to mouse. The CDR3 extends 1 residue past the end of the read, so its final part is completed from the germline J gene. The chain carries TRBV26 and TRBJ2-3, with TRBD1 matching over 10 bases. The CDR3 has 15 residues. Germline V gene data show CDR1 as KGHPV and CDR2 as FQNQEV (reference sequence). The ends lost 4 bases at V and 3 bases at J; junction bases unmatched: 4. Partial CDR3 DNA: TGTGCCAGCAGTCACCGGGACAGGGGCGCAGAAACGCTGTAT. Encoded protein: CASSHRDRGAETLY. In full, the CDR3 reads CASSHRDRGAETLYF. The full variable domain, its missing parts supplied by reference TRBV26 and TRBJ2-3, is NSKVIQTPRYLVKGQGQKAKMRCIPEKGHPVVFWYQQNKNNEFKFLINFQNQEVLQQIDMTEKRFSAECPSNSPCSLEIQSSEAGDSALYLCASSHRDRGAETLYFGSGTRLTVL.

Turning to this clone: The gene names given are mouse names. The read ends 1 residue shy of where the CDR3 ends; the end is completed using the germline J gene. This chain joins TRBV13-1 and TRBJ2-5; D not certain. Trimming left V 0 bases short and J 0 bases short, with 5 bases between. The germline gives CDR1 NSHNY, CDR2 SYGAGN. The CDR3 runs 14 residues. The covered CDR3 bases are TGTGCCAGCAGTGATGTTTTTAACCAAGACACCCAGTAC. As protein: CASSDVFNQDTQY. The whole CDR3 protein reads CASSDVFNQDTQYF.

The table lists this clone with a few counts. Gene names are mouse gene names. The CDR3 extends 1 residue past the end of the read, so its final part is completed from the germline J gene. The chain links TRBV3 to TRBJ2-1, with 14 bases fitting TRBD2. The CDR3 contains 13 residues. With V trimmed by 5 bases and J by 10 bases, 1 base remained unmatched. Germline values: CDR1 SNHLY, CDR2 FYNGKV (reference sequence). The part of the CDR3 DNA that was read is TGTGCCAGCAGCCGGGACTGGGGGGGCGAGCAGTTC. Encoded protein: CASSRDWGGEQF. The full CDR3 protein is CASSRDWGGEQFF.

About this clone itself: Gene names are mouse gene names. The missing CDR3 end, 1 residue past where the read stops, is filled in from the germline J gene. The chain has TRBV16 and TRBJ2-7; 8 nucleotides align to TRBD2. CDR1 and CDR2 (germline): SGHSA, FRNQAP. The CDR3 contains 13 residues. V dropped 2 bases and J dropped 3; count of bases not matched to a gene: 0. The CDR3 protein is CASSLLGGYEQYF. The sequenced part of the CDR3 DNA is TGTGCAAGCAGCTTACTGGGGGGCTATGAACAGTAC.

This clone was observed a few times. Mouse gene names and germline throughout. From the germline J gene comes the end of the CDR3, since the read stops 1 residue before it. This sequence joins TRBV1 and TRBJ1-1; no definite D call. The CDR3 totals 13 residues. Per the germline V gene, CDR1 is NSQYPW and CDR2 is LRSPGD (reference sequence). The V end lost 0 bases, the J end lost 1 base, and 3 bases lay between the germline ends. The sequenced part of the CDR3 DNA is TGCACCTGCAGTGCAGACATAAACACAGAAGTCTTC. Protein product: CTCSADINTEVF. The complete CDR3 protein is CTCSADINTEVFF. The full variable domain, its missing parts supplied by reference TRBV1 and TRBJ1-1, is VTLLEQNPRWRLVPRGQAVNLRCILKNSQYPWMSWYQQDLQKQLQWLFTLRSPGDKEVKSLPGADYLATRVTDTELRLQVANMSQGRTLYCTCSADINTEVFFGKGTRLTVV.

On this clone: Gene names are mouse gene names. Incomplete CDR3 DNA: TGCACCTGCAGTGCAAGGGACAGGGGATCCGACTACACC. As protein: CTCSARDRGSDYT. Given in full, the CDR3 is CTCSARDRGSDYTF. The chain links TRBV1 to TRBJ1-2; 10 nucleotides line up with TRBD1. The missing CDR3 end, 1 residue past where the read stops, is filled in from the germline J gene. V was clipped by 2 bases and J by 5 bases; unmatched bases: 2. The germline gives CDR1 NSQYPW, CDR2 LRSPGD (reference sequence). This CDR3 spans 14 amino acids.

This clone was observed a handful of times. The gene names here belong to mouse. The missing CDR3 end, 1 residue past where the read stops, is filled in from the germline J gene. Other DNA sequences from this sample encode an identical CDR3 as well. This chain uses TRBV26 with TRBJ1-2, with D possibly being TRBD1 (5 bases). The germline gives CDR1 KGHPV, CDR2 FQNQEV (reference sequence). The V and J ends lost 3 bases and 2 bases respectively, with 7 bases between them. The CDR3 has 13 amino acids. The CDR3 bases that were read are TGTGCCAGCAGTCTATCAGGGAACTCCGACTACACC. Translated, it gives CASSLSGNSDYT. Given in full, the CDR3 is CASSLSGNSDYTF.

This clone has a handful of counts. Each gene name is a mouse one. Read sequence stops 1 residue before the CDR3 end, and the germline J gene provides the missing end. The genes are TRBV26 and TRBJ2-3; D remains ambiguous. Trimming cost V 4 bases and J 0 bases, with 8 bases left between them. From germline, CDR1 is KGHPV and CDR2 FQNQEV (reference sequence). CDR3 length: 14 amino acids. CDR3 protein: CASSRGSSAETLYF. The part of the CDR3 DNA that was read is TGTGCCAGCAGTCGAGGGTCTAGTGCAGAAACGCTGTAT.

About this clone itself: The listed genes are named as in mouse. The DNA ends 1 residue before the CDR3 does, and the rest of the CDR3 is filled in from the germline J gene. The V call is TRBV15, the J call TRBJ2-5; D unclear. V was trimmed by 8 bases and J by 5 bases, leaving 11 bases between them. In germline, CDR1 is SGHND, CDR2 FRSKSL. The CDR3 is 12 amino acids. The part of the CDR3 DNA that was read is TGTGCCAGCCGGCGGGGAGGAGACACCCAGTAC. The encoded protein is CASRRGGDTQY. The whole CDR3 sequence is CASRRGGDTQYF.

Regarding this clone: These gene names are mouse names. The read stops 1 residue short of the end of the CDR3; the missing end is completed from the germline J gene. The V gene is TRBV26, the J gene TRBJ2-1; D unclear. This CDR3 is 13 amino acids long. Trimming pared 0 bases from V and 5 bases from J, leaving 5 bases between. Germline V gives CDR1 KGHPV, CDR2 FQNQEV (reference sequence). The sequenced part of the CDR3 DNA is TGTGCCAGCAGTCTGTCGTCCAATGCTGAGCAGTTC. Its protein is CASSLSSNAEQF. The whole CDR3 sequence reads CASSLSSNAEQFF.

Concerning this clone: Genes and germline are mouse. Read data end 1 residue before the CDR3 end; the end is taken from the germline J gene. The rearrangement links TRBV13-3 to TRBJ2-1; 8 bases align to TRBD1. V lost 0 bases and J lost 5; bases outside the gene matches: 4. Germline CDR1 reads NNHDY; CDR2 reads SYVADS. The CDR3 totals 15 residues. The CDR3 DNA, read in part, is TGTGCCAGCAGTGATGTCAGGACAGGGAATGCTGAGCAGTTC. Amino acids: CASSDVRTGNAEQF. The complete CDR3 protein is CASSDVRTGNAEQFF.

On this clone: The gene names here belong to mouse. CDR3 DNA, as far as it was read: TGTGCCAGCAGCCAAGATGGGCAGAGCTCCTATGAACAGTAC. This codes for CASSQDGQSSYEQY. The entire CDR3 reads CASSQDGQSSYEQYF. J is TRBJ2-7 and V is TRBV5; no clear D gene. With the read ending 1 residue before the CDR3 end, the germline J gene is used to fill in that end. V dropped 0 bases and J dropped 0 bases, with 9 bases sitting between them. Germline V lookup: CDR1 LGHNA, CDR2 YNLKQL (reference sequence). The CDR3 runs 15 residues.

This clone counts as medium-sized. The germline and genes are mouse ones. The sequence runs out 1 residue before the end of the CDR3; the remainder is reconstructed from the germline J gene. The chain joins TRBV16 to TRBJ1-2; D is uncertain. The germline V gene has CDR1 SGHSA and CDR2 FRNQAP. The CDR3 covers 14 residues. The V end lost 0 bases, the J end lost 2 bases, and 7 bases lay between the germline ends. The CDR3 is CASSLDRHNSDYTF. Partial CDR3 DNA: TGTGCAAGCAGCTTAGATCGACATAACTCCGACTACACC.

This clone showed up just a few times. The genes and germline here are from mouse. Sequencing ends 1 residue short of the CDR3 end; the germline J gene provides the rest. This chain uses TRBV13-1 with TRBJ1-3; D is possibly TRBD1 (5 bases). This CDR3 contains 16 residues. Trimming took 1 base from V and 0 from J, leaving 11 bases between them. The germline V gene has CDR1 NSHNY and CDR2 SYGAGN. Partial CDR3 DNA: TGTGCCAGCAGTGATACACAGGATAATTCTGGAAATACGCTCTAT. The encoded protein is CASSDTQDNSGNTLY. The complete CDR3 protein is CASSDTQDNSGNTLYF.

A word on this clone: Germline and genes: mouse. The read falls 1 residue short of the CDR3 end, and the missing part is taken from the germline J gene. V gene TRBV15 combines with J gene TRBJ1-1; TRBD1 might be the D (5 bases). The CDR3 loop spans 12 amino acids. Between the trimmed V and J ends, which lost 6 bases and 1 base, there was a span of 6 bases. The germline CDR1 and CDR2 sequences are SGHND and FRSKSL. The CDR3 is CASRGGNTEVFF. CDR3 bases read: TGTGCCAGCAGGGGGGGGAACACAGAAGTCTTC.

Points on this clone: These gene names are mouse names. Here the CDR3 reads CASTRDREDTQYF. CDR3 DNA (partial): TGTGCCAGCACCCGGGACAGGGAAGACACCCAGTAC. This chain links TRBV19 with TRBJ2-5; 9 positions agree with TRBD1. The DNA ends 1 residue before the CDR3 does, and the rest of the CDR3 is filled in from the germline J gene. V gave up 6 bases and J gave up 4 bases; unmatched junction bases: 3. The CDR3 loop spans 13 amino acids. Per germline, CDR1 FNHDT and CDR2 SITEND (reference sequence).

This clone was counted only a few times. The genes are named according to mouse. The read ends 1 residue shy of where the CDR3 ends; the end is completed using the germline J gene. J is TRBJ1-3 and V is TRBV26; 7 bases map to TRBD1. Losses at the gene ends were 4 bases for V and 0 bases for J; bases not matched to a gene: 3. Germline-derived CDR1 and CDR2 are KGHPV and FQNQEV (reference sequence). This CDR3 contains 15 residues. The CDR3 here is CASSPQGSSGNTLYF. CDR3 DNA, as far as it was read: TGTGCCAGCAGTCCACAGGGGTCTTCTGGAAATACGCTCTAT.

With regard to this clone: The gene symbols are mouse symbols. The read comes to an end 1 residue before the CDR3 does, leaving the germline J gene to fill in the end. The chain links TRBV16 to TRBJ1-1, with 12 bases that match TRBD1. Germline values: CDR1 SGHSA, CDR2 FRNQAP. The CDR3 spans 14 residues. V was pared by 5 bases and J by 6 bases, with 4 bases of the junction left unmatched. This CDR3 reads CASSPGTGGAEVFF. CDR3 bases read: TGTGCAAGCAGCCCCGGGACAGGGGGCGCAGAAGTCTTC.

To note about this clone: Gene and germline names: mouse. Read coverage stops 1 residue before the CDR3 terminus; the germline J gene supplies the remainder. This sequence joins TRBV26 and TRBJ2-2, with TRBD2 identical over 7 bases. Trimming at V came to 4 bases and at J to 0 bases, leaving 5 bases not matched to a gene. CDR3 length equals 16 residues. CDR1 and CDR2 from the germline V gene are KGHPV and FQNQEV (reference sequence). The CDR3 sequence: CASSRNWGANTGQLYF. The sequenced CDR3 bases are TGTGCCAGCAGTCGTAACTGGGGTGCAAACACCGGGCAGCTCTAC.

In regard to this clone: Genes and germline come from the mouse. From the germline J gene comes the end of the CDR3, since the read stops 1 residue before it. Other nucleotide sequences from this sample produce the same CDR3. This chain uses TRBV31 with TRBJ2-7; 12 bases agree with TRBD2. The ends lost 0 bases at V and 4 bases at J; junction bases unmatched: 1. The CDR3 runs 14 residues. CDR1 and CDR2 from the germline V gene are GKSSPN and SITVG. The chain's CDR3 is CAWSLGTGGYEQYF. Incomplete CDR3 DNA: TGTGCCTGGAGTCTAGGGACTGGGGGGTATGAACAGTAC.

This clone has only a few counts. The listed genes are named as in mouse. Sequencing ends 1 residue short of the CDR3 end; the germline J gene provides the rest. This chain uses TRBV13-1 with TRBJ2-7, with 11 positions matching TRBD1. The CDR3 totals 14 residues. The V gene end was trimmed by 4 bases and the J gene end by 3 bases; junction bases not matched to a gene: 3. CDR1 and CDR2 (germline): NSHNY, SYGAGN. CDR3 amino acids: CASSPGQGVYEQYF. CDR3 DNA (partial): TGTGCCAGCAGTCCGGGACAGGGGGTCTATGAACAGTAC.

Concerning this clone itself: Gene labels here are mouse ones. The sequence runs out 1 residue before the end of the CDR3; the remainder is reconstructed from the germline J gene. The rearrangement links TRBV5 to TRBJ1-4; TRBD1 matches at 7 bases. Germline V gene data show CDR1 as LGHNA and CDR2 as YNLKQL (reference sequence). This CDR3 contains 16 residues. V shed 4 bases and J 0 bases; nucleotides not matched to a gene: 5. The CDR3 is CASSPFGTVSNERLFF. The part of the CDR3 DNA that was read is TGTGCCAGCAGCCCCTTCGGGACAGTTTCCAACGAAAGATTATTT.

This clone was seen a few times. Gene labels here are mouse ones. CDR3 bases read: TGTGCCAGCAGTCTGGGGGACTGGGGGTATGAACAGTAC. The encoded protein is CASSLGDWGYEQY. The entire CDR3 is CASSLGDWGYEQYF. V and J are TRBV26 and TRBJ2-7, with TRBD2 matching 11 bases. The CDR3 extends 1 residue past the end of the read, so its final part is completed from the germline J gene. The V gene end was trimmed by 2 bases and the J gene end by 4 bases; junction bases not matched to a gene: 1. This CDR3 contains 14 residues. CDR1 is KGHPV and CDR2 is FQNQEV in the germline V gene (reference sequence).

In its sample, this clone ranks as medium-sized (0.01 to 0.1%). Gene names denote mouse genes. The CDR3 is cut off 1 residue early in the read; its end comes from the germline J gene. The V and J genes are TRBV26 and TRBJ2-1, with 7 bases matching TRBD1. Trimming took 6 bases from V and 5 from J; bases not matched to a gene: 4. The CDR3 runs to 13 residues. The germline CDR1 and CDR2 sequences are KGHPV and FQNQEV (reference sequence). Partial CDR3 DNA: TGTGCCAGCAGGACAGGGAGGGATGCTGAGCAGTTC. Translation: CASRTGRDAEQF. The entire CDR3 is CASRTGRDAEQFF.

Comment on this clone: Gene names are the mouse ones. The read is 1 residue too short to cover the CDR3 end, so that end is filled in from the germline J gene. J is TRBJ2-5 and V is TRBV23; the table names TRBD1, a call not compared with the DNA. Germline V gives CDR1 KGHTA, CDR2 FQNQQP. The CDR3 runs 14 residues. CDR3 sequence: CSSSPRQNQDTQYF. The CDR3 DNA, read in part, is TGCTCCAGCAGTCCCCGACAGAACCAAGACACCCAGTAC.

As regards this clone: Mouse gene names and germline throughout. The CDR3 end lies 1 residue beyond the end of the read and is filled in from the germline J gene. J is TRBJ2-7 and V is TRBV23; TRBD1, the table's D call, was not compared with the DNA. CDR3 length: 14 amino acids. Germline CDR1 is KGHTA and CDR2 is FQNQQP. The covered CDR3 bases are TGCTCCAGCAGTCAATCGCAGGGGGGTTATGAACAGTAC. Translation gives CSSSQSQGGYEQY. The full-length CDR3 reads as CSSSQSQGGYEQYF. The variable domain in full, with the rest retrieved from reference TRBV23 and TRBJ2-7, is DAAVTQKPRYLIKMKGQEAEMKCIPEKGHTAVFWYQQKQSKELKFLIYFQNQQPLDQIDMVKERFSAVCPSSSLCSLGIRTCEAEDSALYLCSSSQSQGGYEQYFGPGTRLTVL.

A remark on this clone: Mouse names are used for the genes. The DNA ends 1 residue before the CDR3 does, and the rest of the CDR3 is filled in from the germline J gene. The chain joins TRBV4 to TRBJ2-4; 8 bases match TRBD2. V lost 5 bases to trimming and J lost 0 bases; unmatched junction nucleotides: 4. The CDR3 runs 15 residues. CDR1 LGHDT and CDR2 YNNKQL come from the germline V gene (reference sequence). CDR3 protein: CASSRTGLSQNTLYF. CDR3 bases read: TGTGCCAGCAGCCGGACTGGGCTTAGTCAAAACACCTTGTAC. The entire variable domain, with the rest obtained from reference TRBV4 and TRBJ2-4, is as follows: ETAVFQTPNYHVTQVGNEVSFNCKQTLGHDTMYWYKQDSKKLLKIMFSYNNKQLIVNETVPRRFSPQSSDKAHLNLRIKSVEPEDSAVYLCASSRTGLSQNTLYFGAGTRLSVL.